This note documents a single T cell receptor beta chain sequence. The germline V gene has CDR1 MNHEY and CDR2 SVGAGI. Trimming took 5 bases from V and 1 from J, leaving 12 bases between them. The CDR3 extends over 14 amino acids. The entry originates in a study of control samples from healthy donors and cancer patients. The assay was immunoSEQ multiplex PCR, and TCRdb's table has in-frame clones only and misses some. The sample yields about 140,000 clones, 75% to 95% seen once. The sequence was obtained from a man between 25 and 39 years old in good health. The sample taken for sequencing was blood. The rearrangement joins TRBV6-5 to TRBJ2-7; D is undetermined. Here the CDR3 reads CASSRLQSSYEQYF. CDR3 bases: TGTGCCAGCAGTAGATTACAATCATCCTACGAGCAGTACTTC.